This T cell receptor beta chain derives from a study of identical twins (dated by TCRdb to the mid-2010s). A note on the overall study: TCR alpha and beta repertoires from monozygotic twins, unrelated adults of various ages and cord blood were deep-sequenced to test whether fetal clonotypes persist. To rule out contamination, the twin experiments were replicated at different times with different library preparation protocols.

Every donor was a healthy Caucasian. The twin cohort comprised three pairs of female monozygotic twins, all aged roughly 18 to 30 years. RNA for TCR libraries was isolated from peripheral blood mononuclear cells. Library construction relied on 5' RACE. Sequencer: Illumina HiSeq 2000. A universal primer binding site was added through template switching, and the final cDNA carried a unique molecular identifier so that TCR cDNA molecules could be counted accurately. First-strand cDNA for TCR alpha and beta chains was synthesized from specific primers in the conserved constant-segment region. To control for contamination, every cDNA library carried two barcodes: a SMART-Mk sample barcode plus Illumina barcodes. TruSeq adapter sequences along with Illumina sample barcodes were introduced in two successive PCR steps. The TCR alpha and beta cDNA libraries were sequenced on the Illumina HiSeq platform using custom primers. The source study handled its data this way. MiGEC processed the raw reads to extract unique molecular identifiers, while MiXCR was used to determine the CDR3 positions. For each individual, recombination models were inferred using an EM algorithm with the repgenHMM and IGoR tools. Shared clonotypes were analyzed with the tcR package in R, and sharing was normalized by the product of cloneset sizes. Out-of-frame nonproductive sequences were analyzed to study raw recombination free of thymic and clonal selection effects. TCRdb handled the public reads itself, with Q25 trimming in fastp and clone calling in MiXCR, and kept productive beta chains. CDR3 protein sequences are deduplicated, and each keeps its most common genes and DNA. The V and J calls, along with clone size, are taken from TCRdb and not from the paper's own processing. The sample has under 1 million distinct CDR3 sequences on record, roughly an eighth of them singletons. Jointly, the top ten make up roughly 1.6% of the sample.

Concerning this clonotype: Which antigen it targets is not known. Base qualities are not at hand, and no much larger clone is one base apart.

The study at large found these results: Abundant cord blood beta clonotypes carried fewer insertions; young adult naive repertoires showed a weaker similar trend, while memory repertoires showed none. Conclusions relied on cross-sectional statistical analysis, since the same donors could not be followed over many years. Compared with coincidental sharing between unrelated individuals, out-of-frame TCR alpha sequences shared between twins showed an excess of sequences with low generation probability. In beta out-of-frame sequences, excess twin sharing was weaker, because having fewer shared sequences lowered the signal-to-noise ratio. In monozygotic twins, out-of-frame TCR alpha sharing was systematically underestimated by recombination models, although the models agreed with sharing between unrelated individuals. Invariant T cells such as MAIT and iNKT could partly confound zero-insertion analyses, though diverse VJ usage argued against this for most clonotypes.

The CDR3 covers 20 residues, taking in both the cysteine and the phenylalanine. The CDR3 DNA has 60 bases and is translated from base 1. At the junction V is shortened by 2 bases and J by 4 bases, with 27 bases in between. These same data were also listed under a study on yellow fever vaccine responses in identical twins. As that second paper reports: According to the authors, in identical twins the way T cells responded to vaccination appeared partly convergent and partly personalized. The study precisely tracked vaccine-responding T cell clones in identical twins.

This TCR was recovered from a woman between 18 and 30 years old in good health. The rearrangement joined TRBV23-1 to TRBJ2-1; the D segment cannot be called with confidence. TRBV23-1 is designated an ORF whose function remains uncertain. Material: PBMCs. The DNA is TGCGCCAGCAGTCAACCCCTTACGTCCCGGCCCCAGGTCGCGTACAATGAGCAGTTCTTC. Its protein is CASSQPLTSRPQVAYNEQFF.